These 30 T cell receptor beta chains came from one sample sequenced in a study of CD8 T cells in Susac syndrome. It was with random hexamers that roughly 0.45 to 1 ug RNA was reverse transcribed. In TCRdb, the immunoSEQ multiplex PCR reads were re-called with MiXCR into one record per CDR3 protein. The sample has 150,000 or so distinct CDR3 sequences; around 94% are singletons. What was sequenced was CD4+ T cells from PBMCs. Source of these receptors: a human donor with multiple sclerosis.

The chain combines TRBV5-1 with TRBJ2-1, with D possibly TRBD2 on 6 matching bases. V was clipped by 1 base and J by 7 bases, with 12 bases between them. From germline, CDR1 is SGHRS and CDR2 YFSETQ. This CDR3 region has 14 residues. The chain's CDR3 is CASSLMPGGNEQFF. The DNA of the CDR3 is TGCGCCAGCAGCTTGATGCCAGGAGGGAATGAGCAGTTCTTC.

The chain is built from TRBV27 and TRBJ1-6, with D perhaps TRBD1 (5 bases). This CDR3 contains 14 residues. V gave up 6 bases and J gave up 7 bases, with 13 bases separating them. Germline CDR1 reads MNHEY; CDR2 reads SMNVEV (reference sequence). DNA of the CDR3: TGTGCCAGCAGCGGGCAGGGCCTGAATTCACCCCTCCACTTT. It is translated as CASSGQGLNSPLHF.

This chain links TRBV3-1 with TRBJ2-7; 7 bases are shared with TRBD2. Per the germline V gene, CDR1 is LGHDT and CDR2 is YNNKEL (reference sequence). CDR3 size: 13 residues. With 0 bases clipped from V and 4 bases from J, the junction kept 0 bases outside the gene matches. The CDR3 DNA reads TGTGCCAGCAGCCAAGAGGGACTATACGAGCAGTACTTC. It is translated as CASSQEGLYEQYF.

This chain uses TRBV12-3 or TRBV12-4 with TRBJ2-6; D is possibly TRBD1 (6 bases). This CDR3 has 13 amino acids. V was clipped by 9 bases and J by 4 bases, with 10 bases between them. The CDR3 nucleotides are TGTGCCAGTTACAGGGCGGGGGCCAACGTCCTGACTTTC. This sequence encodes CASYRAGANVLTF.

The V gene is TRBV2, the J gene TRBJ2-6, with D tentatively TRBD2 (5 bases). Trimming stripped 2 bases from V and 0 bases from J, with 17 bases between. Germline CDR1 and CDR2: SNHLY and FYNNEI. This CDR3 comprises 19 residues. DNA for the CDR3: TGTGCCAGCAGTGAACCTAAATCGGGGTATAACTCTGGGGCCAACGTCCTGACTTTC. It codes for CASSEPKSGYNSGANVLTF.

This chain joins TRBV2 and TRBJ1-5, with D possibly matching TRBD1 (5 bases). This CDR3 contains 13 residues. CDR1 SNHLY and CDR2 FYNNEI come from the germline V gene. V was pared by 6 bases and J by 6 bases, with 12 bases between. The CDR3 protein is CASRLREGQPQHF. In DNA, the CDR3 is TGTGCCAGCAGACTCAGGGAGGGTCAGCCCCAGCATTTT.

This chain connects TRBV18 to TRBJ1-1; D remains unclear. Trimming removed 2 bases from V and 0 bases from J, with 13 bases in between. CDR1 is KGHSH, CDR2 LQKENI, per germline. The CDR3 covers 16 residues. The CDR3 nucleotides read TGTGCCAGCTCACCAGACTTGACAAGTATGAACACTGAAGCTTTCTTT. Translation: CASSPDLTSMNTEAFF.

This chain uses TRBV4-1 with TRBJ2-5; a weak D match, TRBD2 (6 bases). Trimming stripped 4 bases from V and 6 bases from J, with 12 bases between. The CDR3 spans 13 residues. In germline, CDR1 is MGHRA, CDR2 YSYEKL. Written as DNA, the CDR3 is TGCGCCAGCAGCCCACGGGACTCAAAGACCCAGTACTTC. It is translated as CASSPRDSKTQYF.

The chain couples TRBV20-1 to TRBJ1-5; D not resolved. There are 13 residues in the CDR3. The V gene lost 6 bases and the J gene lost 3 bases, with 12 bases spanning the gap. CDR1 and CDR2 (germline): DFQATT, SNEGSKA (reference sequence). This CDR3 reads CSARRQYNQPQHF. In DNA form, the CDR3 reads TGCAGTGCAAGGAGGCAGTACAATCAGCCCCAGCATTTT.

Here the CDR3 reads CATRLAGVGTDTQYF. CDR3 sequence (DNA): TGTGCCACACGACTAGCGGGAGTGGGGACAGATACGCAGTATTTT. V and J are TRBV6-2 or TRBV6-3 and TRBJ2-3; 12 nucleotides agree with TRBD2. There are 15 residues in the CDR3. Trimming removed 10 bases from V and 3 bases from J; junction bases left unmatched: 8. Germline values: CDR1 MNHEY, CDR2 SVGEGT.

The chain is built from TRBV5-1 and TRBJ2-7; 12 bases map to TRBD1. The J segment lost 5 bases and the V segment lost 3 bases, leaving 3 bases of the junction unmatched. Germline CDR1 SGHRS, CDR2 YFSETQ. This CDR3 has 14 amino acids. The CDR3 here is CASSSGTGGHEQYF. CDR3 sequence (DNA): TGCGCCAGCAGCTCCGGGACAGGGGGCCACGAGCAGTACTTC.

The CDR3 loop is CSARDMTTGELFF. The CDR3, as DNA: TGCAGTGCTAGAGATATGACTACCGGGGAGCTGTTTTTT. The chain employs TRBV20-1 and TRBJ2-2, with unresolved D. Trimming took off 0 bases at V and 5 bases at J, with 7 bases between the two ends. CDR1 is DFQATT and CDR2 is SNEGSKA in the germline V gene (reference sequence). CDR3 length: 13 residues.

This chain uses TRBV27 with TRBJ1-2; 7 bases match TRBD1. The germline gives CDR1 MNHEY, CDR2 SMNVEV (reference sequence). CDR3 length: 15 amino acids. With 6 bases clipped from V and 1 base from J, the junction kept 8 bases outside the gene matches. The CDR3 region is CASRRTGELNYGYTF. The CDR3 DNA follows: TGTGCCAGCAGGCGAACAGGGGAGCTTAACTATGGCTACACCTTC.

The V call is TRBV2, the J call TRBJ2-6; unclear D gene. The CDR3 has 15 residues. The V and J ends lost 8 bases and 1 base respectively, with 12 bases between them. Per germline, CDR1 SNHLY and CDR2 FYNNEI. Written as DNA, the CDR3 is TGTGCCAGCGGGGTTCGGGCATCTGGGGCCAACGTCCTGACTTTC. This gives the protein CASGVRASGANVLTF.

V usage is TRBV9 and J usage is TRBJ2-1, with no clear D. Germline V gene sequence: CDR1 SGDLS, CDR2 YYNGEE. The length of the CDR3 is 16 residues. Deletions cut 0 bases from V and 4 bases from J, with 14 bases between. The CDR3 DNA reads TGTGCCAGCAGCGTAGACCGAGTCCCCCAGTACAATGAGCAGTTCTTC. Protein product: CASSVDRVPQYNEQFF. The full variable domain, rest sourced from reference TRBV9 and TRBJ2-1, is DSGVTQTPKHLITATGQRVTLRCSPRSGDLSVYWYQQSLDQGLQFLIQYYNGEERAKGNILERFSAQQFPDLHSELNLSSLELGDSALYFCASSVDRVPQYNEQFFGPGTRLTVL.

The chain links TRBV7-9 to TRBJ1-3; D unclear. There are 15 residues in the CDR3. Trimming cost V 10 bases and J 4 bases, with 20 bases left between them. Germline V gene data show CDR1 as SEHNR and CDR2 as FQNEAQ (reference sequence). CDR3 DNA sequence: TGTGCCACTACGACAATACTTTCGGGCGGAAACACCATATATTTT. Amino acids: CATTTILSGGNTIYF.

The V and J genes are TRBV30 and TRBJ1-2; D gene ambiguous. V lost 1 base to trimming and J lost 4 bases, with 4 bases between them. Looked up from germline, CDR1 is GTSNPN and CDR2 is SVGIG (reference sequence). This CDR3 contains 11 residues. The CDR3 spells CAWSGTYGYTF. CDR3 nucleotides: TGTGCCTGGAGTGGAACCTATGGCTACACCTTC.

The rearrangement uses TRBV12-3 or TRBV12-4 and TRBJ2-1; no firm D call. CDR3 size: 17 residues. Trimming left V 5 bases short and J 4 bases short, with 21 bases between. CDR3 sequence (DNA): TGTGCCAGCAGTCCATATGGGCATGGCACCGCATACAATGAGCAGTTCTTC. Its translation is CASSPYGHGTAYNEQFF.

Here the CDR3 reads CASIGSGDRGYTF. The DNA of the CDR3 is TGTGCCAGCATAGGTTCCGGGGATAGGGGCTACACCTTC. This chain connects TRBV27 to TRBJ1-2; D is undetermined. The CDR3 runs 13 residues. The germline V gene has CDR1 MNHEY and CDR2 SMNVEV (reference sequence). The germline V and J ends were trimmed by 7 bases and 8 bases, with 17 bases remaining between them.

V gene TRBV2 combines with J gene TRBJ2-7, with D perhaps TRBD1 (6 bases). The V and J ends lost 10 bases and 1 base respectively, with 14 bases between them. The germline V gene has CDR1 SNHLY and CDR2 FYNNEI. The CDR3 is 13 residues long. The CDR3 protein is CATGTSFSYEQYF. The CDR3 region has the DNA TGTGCCACCGGGACATCCTTTTCCTACGAGCAGTACTTC.

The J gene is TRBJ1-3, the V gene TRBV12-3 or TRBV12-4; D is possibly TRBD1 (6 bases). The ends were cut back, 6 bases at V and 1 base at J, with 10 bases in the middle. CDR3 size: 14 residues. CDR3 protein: CASSRDRSGNTIYF. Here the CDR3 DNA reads TGTGCCAGCAGCCGAGACAGGTCTGGAAACACCATATATTTT.

The CDR3 region has the DNA TGTGCCAGCATCCCAGGGGGTGTTGGGACAGATACGCAGTATTTT. Protein: CASIPGGVGTDTQYF. The rearrangement joins TRBV28 to TRBJ2-3; 7 bases align to TRBD1. This CDR3 region has 15 residues. Looked up from germline, CDR1 is MDHEN and CDR2 is SYDVKM. The V gene end was trimmed by 7 bases and the J gene end by 3 bases; junction bases not matched to a gene: 10.

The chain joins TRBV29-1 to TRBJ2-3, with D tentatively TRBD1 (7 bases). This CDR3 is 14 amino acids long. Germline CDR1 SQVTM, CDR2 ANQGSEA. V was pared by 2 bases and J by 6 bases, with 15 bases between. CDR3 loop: CSVEQGGGSDTQYF. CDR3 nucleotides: TGCAGCGTTGAACAGGGGGGAGGATCTGATACGCAGTATTTT.

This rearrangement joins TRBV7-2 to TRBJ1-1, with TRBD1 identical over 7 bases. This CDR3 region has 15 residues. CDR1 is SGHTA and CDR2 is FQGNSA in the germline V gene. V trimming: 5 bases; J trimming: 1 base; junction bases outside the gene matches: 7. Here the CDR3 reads CASSPQGGANTEAFF. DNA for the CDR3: TGTGCCAGCAGCCCGCAGGGGGGGGCGAACACTGAAGCTTTCTTT.

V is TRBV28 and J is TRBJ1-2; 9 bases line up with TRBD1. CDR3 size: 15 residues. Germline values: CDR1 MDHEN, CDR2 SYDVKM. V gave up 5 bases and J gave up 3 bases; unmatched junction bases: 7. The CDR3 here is CASSTPGQGHYGYTF. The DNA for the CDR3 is TGTGCCAGCAGTACGCCGGGACAGGGACACTATGGCTACACCTTC.

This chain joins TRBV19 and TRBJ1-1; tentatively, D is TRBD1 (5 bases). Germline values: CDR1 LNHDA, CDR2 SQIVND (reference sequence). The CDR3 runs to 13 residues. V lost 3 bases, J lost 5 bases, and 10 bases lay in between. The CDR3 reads CASSIQRGTEAFF. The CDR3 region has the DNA TGTGCCAGTAGTATTCAGAGGGGTACTGAAGCTTTCTTT.

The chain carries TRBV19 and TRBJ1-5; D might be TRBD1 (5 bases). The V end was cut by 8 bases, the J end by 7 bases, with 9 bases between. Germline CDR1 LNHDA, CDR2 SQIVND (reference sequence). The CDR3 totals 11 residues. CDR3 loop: CASGTNQPQHF. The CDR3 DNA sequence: TGTGCCAGTGGGACGAACCAGCCCCAGCATTTT. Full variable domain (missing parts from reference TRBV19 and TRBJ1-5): DGGITQSPKYLFRKEGQNVTLSCEQNLNHDAMYWYRQDPGQGLRLIYYSQIVNDFQKGDIAEGYSVSREKKESFPLTVTSAQKNPTAFYLCASGTNQPQHFGDGTRLSIL.

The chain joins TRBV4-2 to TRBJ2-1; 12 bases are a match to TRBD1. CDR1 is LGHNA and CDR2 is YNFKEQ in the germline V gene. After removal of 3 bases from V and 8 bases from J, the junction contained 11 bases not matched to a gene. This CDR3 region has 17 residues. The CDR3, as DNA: TGTGCCAGCAGCCACCCCGGCGCTGGGACAGGGGGCGATGAGCAGTTCTTC. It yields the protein CASSHPGAGTGGDEQFF.

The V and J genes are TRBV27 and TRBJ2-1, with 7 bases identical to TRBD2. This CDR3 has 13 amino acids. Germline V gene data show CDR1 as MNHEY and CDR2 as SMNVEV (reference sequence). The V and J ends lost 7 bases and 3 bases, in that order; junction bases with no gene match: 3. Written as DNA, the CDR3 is TGTGCCAGCAAGGGCGGGAGCTACAATGAGCAGTTCTTC. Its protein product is CASKGGSYNEQFF.

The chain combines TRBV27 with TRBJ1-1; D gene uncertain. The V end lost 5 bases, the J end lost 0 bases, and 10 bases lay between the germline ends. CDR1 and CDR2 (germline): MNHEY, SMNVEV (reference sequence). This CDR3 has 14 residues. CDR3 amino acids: CASSGGGLNTEAFF. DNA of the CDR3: TGTGCCAGCAGTGGCGGCGGATTGAACACTGAAGCTTTCTTT.